Here is one T cell receptor (beta chain) with its context. The target antigen is unknown. This specimen comes from a study of T cell responses to AZD1222 COVID-19 vaccine. TCRdb's copy holds only in-frame clones and misses some; the assay was immunoSEQ multiplex PCR. Of about 140,000 clones in the sample, around 85% were seen once. Study findings and constraints: White British people made up most donors, females outnumbered males, and clonal diversity was possibly underestimated. Across the whole spike, CD4 TCRs peaked at regions 160-218 and 743-854. The study found Spike-specific TCR breadth and depth rose after two AZD1222 doses.

Germline V CDR1 and CDR2: SGHTA, FQGNSA. Deletions cut 2 bases from V and 1 base from J, with 11 bases between. The CDR3 totals 16 residues. The V gene is TRBV7-2, the J gene TRBJ1-4; no clear D gene. The receptor's source is an adult who received the MenACWY meningococcal vaccine as a control. The sequencing used peripheral blood, collected 28 days after the second dose of the MenACWY control vaccine. The CDR3 nucleotides are TGTGCCAGCAGCTTACGCCGTATGAGAACTAATGAAAAACTGTTTTTT. It yields the protein CASSLRRMRTNEKLFF.